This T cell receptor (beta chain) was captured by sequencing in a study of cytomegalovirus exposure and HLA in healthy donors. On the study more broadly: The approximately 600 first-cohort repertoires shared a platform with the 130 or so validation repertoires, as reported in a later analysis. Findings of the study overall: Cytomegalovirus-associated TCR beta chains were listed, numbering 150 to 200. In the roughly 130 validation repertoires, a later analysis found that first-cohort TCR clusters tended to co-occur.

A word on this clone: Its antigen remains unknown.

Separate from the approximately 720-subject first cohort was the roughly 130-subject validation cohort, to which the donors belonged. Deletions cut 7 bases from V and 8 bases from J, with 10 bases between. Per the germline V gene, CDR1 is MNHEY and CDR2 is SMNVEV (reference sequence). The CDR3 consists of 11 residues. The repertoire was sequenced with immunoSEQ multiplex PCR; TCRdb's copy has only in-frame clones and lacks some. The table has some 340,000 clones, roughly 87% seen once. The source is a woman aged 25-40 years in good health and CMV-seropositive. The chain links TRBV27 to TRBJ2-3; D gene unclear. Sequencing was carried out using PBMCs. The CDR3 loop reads CASTQLSTQYF. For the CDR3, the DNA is TGTGCCAGCACCCAATTGTCTACGCAGTATTTT.